These T cell receptor beta chains were read from a single sample in a study of blood T cell repertoires in COVID-19. Repertoires were generated with immunoSEQ multiplex PCR, while TCRdb's copy carries only in-frame clones and drops some. The profile shows 150,000 to 200,000 clones, about 81% of them singletons. Source material: peripheral blood. The receptors shown here come from an elderly woman with COVID-19, enrolled during active disease. Each CDR3 is given with its conserved first and last residue. The order of the fields is D gene, clone size, V gene, J gene, CDR3 protein, CDR3 DNA. The D gene is left open where the match is weak. Clone sizes are given selectively: once, few, many, or a class where the clone is expanded.

TRBD1	once	TRBV9	TRBJ2-3	CASSVEGAPGDTQYF	TGTGCCAGCAGCGTAGAGGGGGCCCCCGGAGATACGCAGTATTTT
.	.	TRBV28	TRBJ2-5	CASSSPIQGETQYF	TGTGCCAGCAGTTCCCCGATTCAGGGAGAGACCCAGTACTTC
TRBD1	few	TRBV19	TRBJ1-4	CASSNQGTVANEKLFF	TGTGCCAGTAGTAACCAGGGGACAGTGGCTAATGAAAAACTGTTTTTT
.	.	TRBV19	TRBJ1-5	CASSPDSHQPQHF	TGTGCCAGTAGCCCGGACAGCCATCAGCCCCAGCATTTT
.	.	TRBV5-1	TRBJ2-6	CASSTDSSGANVLTF	TGCGCCAGCAGCACGGACAGCTCTGGGGCCAACGTCCTGACTTTC
TRBD2	.	TRBV7-9	TRBJ2-5	CASSFPGLAGVETQYF	TGTGCCAGCAGCTTCCCGGGACTAGCGGGAGTTGAGACCCAGTACTTC
TRBD2	.	TRBV20-1	TRBJ2-1	CSASLDTTSGDEQFF	TGCAGTGCTAGTCTGGACACGACTAGCGGCGATGAGCAGTTCTTC
.	.	TRBV7-8	TRBJ1-1	CASSLVRPNTEAFF	TGTGCCAGCAGCTTAGTCAGGCCGAACACTGAAGCTTTCTTT
.	.	TRBV13	TRBJ2-3	CASSLITDTQYF	TGTGCCAGCAGCCTTATCACAGATACGCAGTATTTT
TRBD2	few	TRBV15	TRBJ2-2	CATSRELAGGLTGELFF	TGTGCCACCAGCAGAGAACTAGCGGGAGGGCTCACCGGGGAGCTGTTTTTT
TRBD1	.	TRBV2	TRBJ1-5	CASSLPGQGSQPQHF	TGTGCCAGCAGTCTTCCGGGACAGGGAAGTCAGCCCCAGCATTTT
TRBD2	.	TRBV6-5	TRBJ2-7	CASKLAGDGYEQYF	TGTGCCAGCAAACTAGCGGGAGACGGCTACGAGCAGTACTTC
TRBD1	few	TRBV2	TRBJ1-2	CASSEKTGIDGYGYTF	TGTGCCAGCAGTGAGAAGACAGGGATCGATGGCTATGGCTACACCTTC